This T cell receptor beta chain was obtained from a study of T cells after yellow fever vaccination. This clonotype showed up just a few times. The CDR3 runs to 14 residues. Germline CDR1 is MNHEY and CDR2 is SVGAGI. V lost 2 bases and J lost 1, with 8 bases in between. TCRdb re-called the 5' RACE reads with MiXCR, one entry per CDR3 protein. The data contain 150,000 to 200,000 distinct CDR3 sequences, about 6% of them singletons. The TCR was taken from a man aged 18 to 35 who received the YFV17D yellow fever vaccine. The specimen was CD4+ T cells sorted from PBMCs, collected on the day of the first yellow fever vaccination. The chain has TRBV6-5 and TRBJ1-2, with D unclear. CDR3 region: CASSYRQLNYGYTF. The CDR3 DNA sequence: TGTGCCAGCAGTTACCGACAACTTAACTATGGCTACACCTTC.